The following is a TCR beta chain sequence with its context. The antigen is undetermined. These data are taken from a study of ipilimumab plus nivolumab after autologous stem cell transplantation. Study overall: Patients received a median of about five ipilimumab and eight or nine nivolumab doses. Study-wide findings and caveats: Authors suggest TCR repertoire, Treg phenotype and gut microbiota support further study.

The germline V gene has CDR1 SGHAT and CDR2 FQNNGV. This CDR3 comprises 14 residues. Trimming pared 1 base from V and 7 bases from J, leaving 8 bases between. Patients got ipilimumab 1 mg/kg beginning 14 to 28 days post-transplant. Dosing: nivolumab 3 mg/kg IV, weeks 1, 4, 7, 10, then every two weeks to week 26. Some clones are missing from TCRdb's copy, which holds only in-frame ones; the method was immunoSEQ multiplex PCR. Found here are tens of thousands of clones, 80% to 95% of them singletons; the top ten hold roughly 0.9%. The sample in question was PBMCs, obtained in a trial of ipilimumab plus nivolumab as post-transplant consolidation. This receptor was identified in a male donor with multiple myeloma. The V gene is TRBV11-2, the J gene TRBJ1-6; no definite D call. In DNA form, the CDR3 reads TGTGCCAGCAGCTTAGGGGCACAGAATTCACCCCTCCACTTT. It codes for CASSLGAQNSPLHF.